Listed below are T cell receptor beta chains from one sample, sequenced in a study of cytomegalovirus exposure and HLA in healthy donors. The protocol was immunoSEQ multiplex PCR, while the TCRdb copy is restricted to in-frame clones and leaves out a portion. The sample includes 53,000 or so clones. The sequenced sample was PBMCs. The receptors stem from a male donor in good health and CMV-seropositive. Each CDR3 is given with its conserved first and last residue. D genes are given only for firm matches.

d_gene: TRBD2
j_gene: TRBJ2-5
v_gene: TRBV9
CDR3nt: TGTGCCAGCAGCGTAGCCGGGGGGGGCCGAGAGACCCAGTACTTC
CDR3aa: CASSVAGGGRETQYF

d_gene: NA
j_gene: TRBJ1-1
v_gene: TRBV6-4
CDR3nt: TGTGCCAGCAGCGAAGGGGGAAGCACTGAAGCTTTCTTT
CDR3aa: CASSEGGSTEAFF

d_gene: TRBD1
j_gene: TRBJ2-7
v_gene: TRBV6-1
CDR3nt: TGTGCCAGCAGTGAAGGGGACAGGGGTTACGAGCAGTACTTC
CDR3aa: CASSEGDRGYEQYF

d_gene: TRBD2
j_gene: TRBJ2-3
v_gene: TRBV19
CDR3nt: TGTGCCAGTAGTACGCCCAACCCCCAGCGGGGGAGGACAGATACGCAGTATTTT
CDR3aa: CASSTPNPQRGRTDTQYF

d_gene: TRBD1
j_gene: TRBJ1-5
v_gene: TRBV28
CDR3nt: TGTGCCAGCAGGCCGACAGGGGGCCCCAATCAGCCCCAGCATTTT
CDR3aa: CASRPTGGPNQPQHF

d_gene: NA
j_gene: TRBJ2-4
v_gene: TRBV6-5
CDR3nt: TGTGCCAGCGGGGGGTCATTCAAAAACATTCAGTACTTC
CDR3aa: CASGGSFKNIQYF

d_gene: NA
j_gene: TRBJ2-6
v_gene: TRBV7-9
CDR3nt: TGTGCCAGCAGCTTAGATGCCAGGCTGAGCTCTGGGGCCAACGTCCTGACTTTC
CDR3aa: CASSLDARLSSGANVLTF

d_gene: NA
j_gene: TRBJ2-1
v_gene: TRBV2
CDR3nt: TGTGCCAGCGACCTTAGGACTGGTGAGCAGTTCTTC
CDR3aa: CASDLRTGEQFF

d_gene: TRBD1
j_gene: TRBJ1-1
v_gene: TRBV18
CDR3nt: TGTGCCAGCTTACAGTCCGGGACAGGGGCCGCTTTCTTT
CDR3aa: CASLQSGTGAAFF

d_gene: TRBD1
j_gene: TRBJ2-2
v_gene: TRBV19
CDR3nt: TGTGCCAGTAGTAAACCGGGACAGGGGGCTGACGGGGAGCTGTTTTTT
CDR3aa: CASSKPGQGADGELFF

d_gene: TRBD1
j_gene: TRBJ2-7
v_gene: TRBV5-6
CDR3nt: TGTGCCAGCAGCACTCCGGGACAGGGATCTCTCTACGAGCAGTACTTC
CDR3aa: CASSTPGQGSLYEQYF

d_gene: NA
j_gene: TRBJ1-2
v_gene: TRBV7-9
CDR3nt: TGTGCCAGCAGCTTAGCTACGGGGGTTTATGGCTACACCTTC
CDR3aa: CASSLATGVYGYTF

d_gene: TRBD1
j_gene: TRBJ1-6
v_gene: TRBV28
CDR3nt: TGTGCCAGCAGTCCCGGGGACAGGGATTCACCCCTCCACTTT
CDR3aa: CASSPGDRDSPLHF

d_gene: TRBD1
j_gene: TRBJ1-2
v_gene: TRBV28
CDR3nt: TGTGCCGGCGCCGGGACAGGGTATGGCTACACCTTC
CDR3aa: CAGAGTGYGYTF

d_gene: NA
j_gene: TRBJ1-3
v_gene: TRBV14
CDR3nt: TGTGCCAGCAGCCAGGCAGGATCGAACACCATATATTTT
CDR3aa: CASSQAGSNTIYF

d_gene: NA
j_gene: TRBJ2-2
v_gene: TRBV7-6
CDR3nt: TGTGCCAGCAGCTTAGAATCTCTAGGAGGACCAAACACCGGGGAGCTGTTTTTT
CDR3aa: CASSLESLGGPNTGELFF

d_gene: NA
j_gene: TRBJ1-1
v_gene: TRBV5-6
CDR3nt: TGTGCCAGCAGGGCGGGATCTGAAGCTTTCTTT
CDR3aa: CASRAGSEAFF

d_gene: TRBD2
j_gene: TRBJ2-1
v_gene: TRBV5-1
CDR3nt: TGCGCCAGCAGCCCAAGCGGGGGACTTTACAATGAGCAGTTCTTC
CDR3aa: CASSPSGGLYNEQFF

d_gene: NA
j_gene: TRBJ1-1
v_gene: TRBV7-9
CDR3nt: TGTGCCAGCAGCTTCCCCCACAGGGAAGAGAACACTGAAGCTTTCTTT
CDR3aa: CASSFPHREENTEAFF

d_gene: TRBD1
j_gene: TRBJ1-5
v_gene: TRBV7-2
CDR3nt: TGTGCCAGCAGCCCTAGAGTCAGGGGGGCTCAGCCCCAGCATTTT
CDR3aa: CASSPRVRGAQPQHF

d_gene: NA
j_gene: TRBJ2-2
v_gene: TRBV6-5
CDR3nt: TGTGCCAGCAGTTCCTTGGAGACAGCCGGGGAGCTGTTTTTT
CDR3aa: CASSSLETAGELFF

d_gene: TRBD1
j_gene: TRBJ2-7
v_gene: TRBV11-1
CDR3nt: TGTGCCAGCAGCAGGGGACAGGGGGCGCGGGACGAGCAGTACTTC
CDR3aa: CASSRGQGARDEQYF

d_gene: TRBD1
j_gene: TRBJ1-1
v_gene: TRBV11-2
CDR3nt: TGTGCCAGCACCAGGGGGCTGGGGACTGAAGCTTTCTTT
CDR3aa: CASTRGLGTEAFF